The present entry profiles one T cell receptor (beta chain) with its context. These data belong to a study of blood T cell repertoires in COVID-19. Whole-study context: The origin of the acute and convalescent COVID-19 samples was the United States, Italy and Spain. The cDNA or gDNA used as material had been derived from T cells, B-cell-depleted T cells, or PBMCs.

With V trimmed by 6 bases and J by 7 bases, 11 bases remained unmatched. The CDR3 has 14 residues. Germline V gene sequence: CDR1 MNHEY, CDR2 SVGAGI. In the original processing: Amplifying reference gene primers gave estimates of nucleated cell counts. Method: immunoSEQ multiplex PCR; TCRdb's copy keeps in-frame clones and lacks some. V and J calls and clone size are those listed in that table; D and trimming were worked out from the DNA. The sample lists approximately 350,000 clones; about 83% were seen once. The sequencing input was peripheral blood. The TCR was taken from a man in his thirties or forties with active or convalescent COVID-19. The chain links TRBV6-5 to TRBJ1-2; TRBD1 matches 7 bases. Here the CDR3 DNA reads TGTGCCAGCAGAACGGACAGGAACCAGGGTGGCTACACCTTC. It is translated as CASRTDRNQGGYTF.